Shown below are 28 T cell receptor beta chains from a single sample sequenced in a study of blood T cells in healthy people across ages. A second about 6 to 12 cycle PCR used barcoded and J-beta primers. TCRdb re-analysed the 5' RACE reads in MiXCR, keeping a single row per CDR3 protein. The sample records 600,000 to 800,000 distinct CDR3 sequences, 20% to 25% being singletons. The sequencing input was blood. The receptors originated from a man in his 70s in good health.

This chain joins TRBV7-6 and TRBJ2-1; TRBD1 agrees at 7 bases. V gave up 4 bases and J gave up 1 base; unmatched junction bases: 4. The CDR3 has 15 amino acids. Germline CDR1 is SGHVS and CDR2 is FNYEAQ. The CDR3 sequence is CASSYAGGSYNEQFF. The CDR3 DNA reads as TGTGCCAGCAGCTACGCAGGGGGATCCTACAATGAGCAGTTCTTC. The full variable domain, completed using reference TRBV7-6 and TRBJ2-1, is GAGVSQSPRYKVTKRGQDVALRCDPISGHVSLYWYRQALGQGPEFLTYFNYEAQQDKSGLPNDRFSAERPEGSISTLTIQRTEQRDSAMYRCASSYAGGSYNEQFFGPGTRLTVL.

This clonotype was seen more than once but under ten times. The chain couples TRBV6-6 to TRBJ1-2, with unresolved D. Germline-derived CDR1 and CDR2 are MNHNY and SVGAGI (reference sequence). V gave up 6 bases and J gave up 0 bases, with 5 bases separating them. The CDR3 consists of 12 residues. In DNA, the CDR3 is TGTGCCAGCAGAAAACCTAACTATGGCTACACCTTC. It encodes CASRKPNYGYTF.

The J gene is TRBJ2-5, the V gene TRBV11-2, with TRBD2 as a possible D gene (5 bases). Per the germline V gene, CDR1 is SGHAT and CDR2 is FQNNGV. Trimming left V 1 base short and J 5 bases short, with 11 bases between. The CDR3 consists of 14 residues. The DNA for the CDR3 is TGTGCCAGCAGCTTAGGGACTGGCCCGGAGACCCAGTACTTC. Protein sequence: CASSLGTGPETQYF.

This clonotype was seen a few times. This chain joins TRBV7-2 and TRBJ2-3; possible D gene TRBD2, 6 bases. This CDR3 is 17 amino acids long. The germline CDR1 and CDR2 sequences are SGHTA and FQGNSA. The V end was cut by 1 base, the J end by 1 base, with 15 bases between. Here the CDR3 reads CASSLVGRGLGTDTQYF. CDR3 coding DNA: TGTGCCAGCAGCTTAGTGGGTCGGGGGTTGGGCACAGATACGCAGTATTTT.

CDR3 DNA: TGTGCCAGCAGCTTAGGCCAGGGGAAGGACACTGAAGCTTTCTTT. It codes for CASSLGQGKDTEAFF. V is TRBV7-9 and J is TRBJ1-1; D is perhaps TRBD1 (6 bases). Trimming cost V 1 base and J 3 bases, with 12 bases left between them. This CDR3 comprises 15 residues. The germline V gene encodes CDR1 SEHNR and CDR2 FQNEAQ (reference sequence).

The V and J genes are TRBV6-1 and TRBJ2-6; TRBD1 is a possible D gene (5 bases). The V gene's germline CDR1 is MNHNS and CDR2 SASEGT. Deletions cut 6 bases from V and 0 bases from J, with 15 bases between. CDR3 length: 17 residues. The chain's CDR3 is CASRGWGASSGANVLTF. The CDR3 DNA reads as TGTGCCAGCAGGGGATGGGGCGCCAGCTCTGGGGCCAACGTCCTGACTTTC.

This rearrangement joins TRBV11-2 to TRBJ2-2; the D gene is possibly TRBD1 (6 bases). This CDR3 comprises 16 residues. Germline V gene sequence: CDR1 SGHAT, CDR2 FQNNGV. Trimming cost V 0 bases and J 1 base, with 9 bases left between them. The CDR3, as DNA: TGTGCCAGCAGCTTAGAGGGACAATTGAACACCGGGGAGCTGTTTTTT. Encoded protein: CASSLEGQLNTGELFF.

This clonotype has more than one count but fewer than ten. The chain carries TRBV20-1 and TRBJ1-4; D ambiguous. The CDR3 loop spans 13 amino acids. V lost 3 bases, J lost 8 bases, and 13 bases lay in between. CDR1 is DFQATT and CDR2 is SNEGSKA in the germline V gene (reference sequence). The DNA for the CDR3 is TGCAGTGCTAGTTGGGCATTCGGGGAAAAACTGTTTTTT. Protein sequence: CSASWAFGEKLFF.

This clonotype was counted between two and nine times. The rearrangement uses TRBV29-1 and TRBJ2-6, with D possibly matching TRBD1 (5 bases). The CDR3 length is 14 residues. V lost 4 bases, J lost 1 base, and 8 bases lay in between. Germline loops: CDR1 SQVTM, CDR2 ANQGSEA. The CDR3 bases are TGCAGCGTTGTAGGGGCATCTGGGGCCAACGTCCTGACTTTC. Encoded protein: CSVVGASGANVLTF.

This clonotype was seen only a few times. V is TRBV7-2 and J is TRBJ2-1, with 7 positions matching TRBD1. CDR3 length: 20 amino acids. Germline values: CDR1 SGHTA, CDR2 FQGNSA. V shed 1 base, J shed 4 bases, and the junction held 19 bases outside the gene matches. This CDR3 reads CASSLDGLGTAHLGYNEQFF. DNA for the CDR3: TGTGCCAGCAGCTTAGACGGACTCGGGACAGCCCACCTGGGGTACAATGAGCAGTTCTTC.

The sample holds a few counts of this clonotype. This chain joins TRBV29-1 and TRBJ2-5, with 9 bases fitting TRBD1. With 7 bases clipped from V and 5 bases from J, the junction kept 8 bases outside the gene matches. This CDR3 comprises 13 residues. From germline, CDR1 is SQVTM and CDR2 ANQGSEA. The CDR3 DNA sequence: TGCAGCGGGGAGGGACAGGGAGAGGAGACCCAGTACTTC. Its protein product is CSGEGQGEETQYF.

V is TRBV9 and J is TRBJ2-7; D ambiguous. Germline CDR1 and CDR2: SGDLS and YYNGEE. V was clipped by 0 bases and J by 5 bases, with 9 bases between them. There are 13 residues in the CDR3. CDR3 residues: CASSVEGINEQYF. CDR3 nucleotide sequence: TGTGCCAGCAGCGTAGAAGGGATAAACGAGCAGTACTTC.

This clonotype was observed a few times. The chain has TRBV6-6 and TRBJ2-1; no clear D gene. The J call could be wrong; TRBJ2-7 is a better fit for the DNA end. CDR3 length: 13 residues. In germline, CDR1 is MNHNY, CDR2 SVGAGI (reference sequence). This CDR3 reads CASSYAGRYEQYF. CDR3 bases: TGTGCCAGCAGTTACGCCGGCCGATACGAGCAGTACTTC.

The chain joins TRBV3-1 to TRBJ2-2; tentative D call: TRBD1 (5 bases). Looked up from germline, CDR1 is LGHDT and CDR2 is YNNKEL (reference sequence). CDR3 size: 14 residues. Between the trimmed V and J ends, which lost 6 bases and 7 bases, there was a span of 15 bases. As DNA, the CDR3 is TGTGCCAGCAGTCCAAGGGGTCAAGGCGGGGAGCTGTTTTTT. Protein: CASSPRGQGGELFF.

The rearrangement links TRBV6-5 to TRBJ2-7, with D perhaps matching TRBD2 (5 bases). Between the trimmed V and J ends, which lost 2 bases and 2 bases, there was a span of 25 bases. The V gene's germline CDR1 is MNHEY and CDR2 SVGAGI. The CDR3 is made up of 19 amino acids. The CDR3 DNA reads as TGTGCCAGCAGTTACCACGCACCGGGTGGATCGGACGGGACCTACGAGCAGTACTTC. This translates into CASSYHAPGGSDGTYEQYF.

In its sample, this clonotype was seen once. V is TRBV7-9 and J is TRBJ2-5; 8 bases fit TRBD1. This CDR3 is 14 amino acids long. Germline loops: CDR1 SEHNR, CDR2 FQNEAQ (reference sequence). V was pared by 8 bases and J by 4 bases, with 9 bases of the junction left unmatched. CDR3 amino acids: CASELTGVGETQYF. The CDR3 nucleotides are TGTGCCAGCGAATTGACAGGGGTAGGAGAGACCCAGTACTTC.

This clonotype was seen a few times. The chain couples TRBV30 to TRBJ1-1, with D possibly TRBD1 on 5 matching bases. The CDR3 covers 14 residues. The V and J ends lost 0 bases and 4 bases respectively, with 12 bases between them. Germline CDR1 is GTSNPN and CDR2 is SVGIG (reference sequence). This CDR3 is CAWSVGPGLTEAFF. CDR3 bases: TGTGCCTGGAGTGTAGGGCCGGGACTCACTGAAGCTTTCTTT.

V gene TRBV27 combines with J gene TRBJ2-3; TRBD1 matches 9 bases. Germline V lookup: CDR1 MNHEY, CDR2 SMNVEV (reference sequence). With V trimmed by 4 bases and J by 6 bases, 11 bases remained unmatched. The CDR3 runs 16 residues. Written as DNA, the CDR3 is TGTGCCAGCAGTTCCTGGACAGGGGACTCTTCGGATACGCAGTATTTT. Encoded protein: CASSSWTGDSSDTQYF.

Only a few counts were recorded for this clonotype. The V call is TRBV4-2, the J call TRBJ2-7; no firm D call. The CDR3 loop spans 15 amino acids. Germline V gene data show CDR1 as LGHNA and CDR2 as YNFKEQ. Trimming took off 1 base at V and 3 bases at J, with 13 bases between the two ends. CDR3 bases: TGTGCCAGCAGCCAAGGTTCTTCAGGTGGCTACGAGCAGTACTTC. Encoded protein: CASSQGSSGGYEQYF.

As to this clonotype: Sequence at one end of the junction differs from germline and may be a read error. V usage is TRBV6-1 and J usage is TRBJ2-3, with 8 nucleotides matching TRBD2. Germline V lookup: CDR1 MNHNS, CDR2 SASEGT. The CDR3 covers 14 residues. The DNA of the CDR3 is TGTGCCACCAGTTCGGGAGGGCCCACAGATACGCAGTATTTT. Translating it yields CATSSGGPTDTQYF.

This clonotype was detected only a few times. The chain joins TRBV20-1 to TRBJ1-3; D perhaps matches TRBD1 (5 bases). CDR1 is DFQATT, CDR2 SNEGSKA, per germline (reference sequence). The CDR3 is 16 residues long. Trimming removed 0 bases at V and 0 bases at J, with 12 bases between. CDR3 residues: CSARDGTAGSGNTIYF. DNA of the CDR3: TGCAGTGCTAGAGACGGGACCGCAGGCTCTGGAAACACCATATATTTT.

This clonotype was seen a handful of times. The J gene is TRBJ2-1, the V gene TRBV20-1; 7 positions agree with TRBD1. Germline CDR1 and CDR2: DFQATT and SNEGSKA (reference sequence). With V trimmed by 6 bases and J by 2 bases, 7 bases remained unmatched. The CDR3 has 14 residues. Here the CDR3 DNA reads TGCAGTGCCTTCGGGACAGCCACCTACAATGAGCAGTTCTTC. Its translation: CSAFGTATYNEQFF.

The table lists this clonotype with a few counts. The rearrangement uses TRBV29-1 and TRBJ1-5, with 7 bases identical to TRBD1. Germline trimming cut 4 bases from V and 4 bases from J; bases unmatched to any gene: 7. Per the germline V gene, CDR1 is SQVTM and CDR2 is ANQGSEA. This CDR3 spans 14 amino acids. Written as DNA, the CDR3 is TGCAGCGTTGCTACAGGGACAGCAAATCAGCCCCAGCATTTT. Its protein product is CSVATGTANQPQHF.

The CDR3 here is CSARDRQLAGGIGNIQYF. As DNA, the CDR3 is TGCAGTGCTAGAGATCGTCAACTAGCGGGAGGGATTGGGAACATTCAGTACTTC. V is TRBV20-1 and J is TRBJ2-4, with 13 bases aligning to TRBD2. The V segment lost 0 bases and the J segment 7 bases; nucleotides outside the gene matches: 12. CDR1 DFQATT and CDR2 SNEGSKA come from the germline V gene (reference sequence). This CDR3 spans 18 amino acids.

This clonotype came up a few times. This rearrangement joins TRBV9 to TRBJ2-1; D possibly corresponds to TRBD1 (6 bases). CDR1 and CDR2 from the germline V gene are SGDLS and YYNGEE. V lost 4 bases to trimming and J lost 0 bases, with 14 bases between them. The CDR3 spans 16 residues. CDR3 region: CASSPADRNSYNEQFF. For the CDR3, the DNA is TGTGCCAGCAGCCCCGCGGACAGAAACTCCTACAATGAGCAGTTCTTC.

As to this clonotype: It may be a read error: a sequence one base away is much more abundant. The rearrangement joins TRBV10-3 to TRBJ2-5, with 10 nucleotides matching TRBD2. Germline-derived CDR1 and CDR2 are ENHRY and SYGVKD. The CDR3 is made up of 16 amino acids. The CDR3 loop is CAISESLAGREETQCF. CDR3 nucleotide sequence: TGTGCCATCAGTGAGTCACTAGCGGGAAGGGAAGAGACCCAGTGCTTC.

In DNA, the CDR3 is TGTGCCAGCGCGTCCGGGACCCAGGACACTGAAGCTTTCTTT. Translating gives CASASGTQDTEAFF. This chain connects TRBV12-3 or TRBV12-4 to TRBJ1-1, with D maybe TRBD1 (5 bases). V was pared by 8 bases and J by 3 bases, with 16 bases between. The length of the CDR3 is 14 residues.

This clonotype has just a few counts. The rearrangement links TRBV6-2 or TRBV6-3 to TRBJ2-5; D is undetermined. The CDR3 loop spans 14 amino acids. V lost 7 bases, J lost 5 bases, and 17 bases lay in between. Per germline, CDR1 MNHEY and CDR2 SVGEGT. In DNA form, the CDR3 reads TGTGCCAGCACCCACGGTTCGACATCGGAGACCCAGTACTTC. Translated, it gives CASTHGSTSETQYF.